One and the same sample provided the 21 T cell receptor beta chains below, sequenced in a study of cytomegalovirus exposure and HLA in healthy donors. The data were produced by immunoSEQ multiplex PCR, yet TCRdb's version contains in-frame clones alone and is incomplete. The table lists roughly 150,000 clones, about 86% of them singletons. Specimen: PBMCs. These receptors were collected from a woman aged 18 to 35 in good health and CMV-seronegative.

This clone was counted only a few times. The chain employs TRBV9 and TRBJ1-1; D unresolved. The CDR3 is 15 amino acids. Germline V CDR1 and CDR2: SGDLS, YYNGEE. V lost 4 bases and J 1 base, leaving 14 bases between the germline ends. The CDR3 here is CASSPHIEGNTEAFF. In DNA form, the CDR3 reads TGTGCCAGCAGCCCCCACATAGAGGGGAACACTGAAGCTTTCTTT.

The genes are TRBV9 and TRBJ1-6; D is undetermined. Germline assignment: CDR1 SGDLS and CDR2 YYNGEE. This CDR3 is 14 amino acids long. V was trimmed by 4 bases and J by 1 base, leaving 6 bases between them. CDR3 amino acids: CASSPGSYNSPLHF. Written as DNA, the CDR3 is TGTGCCAGCAGCCCGGGATCCTATAATTCACCCCTCCACTTT.

The V call is TRBV7-8, the J call TRBJ2-4; D uncertain. Looked up from germline, CDR1 is SGHVS and CDR2 is FQNEAQ. V gave up 3 bases and J gave up 8 bases, with 8 bases separating them. CDR3 length: 12 residues. CDR3 sequence: CASSLHRDIQYF. CDR3 DNA sequence: TGTGCCAGCAGCTTGCACAGAGACATTCAGTACTTC. Filled out from reference TRBV7-8 and TRBJ2-4, the complete variable domain reads GAGVSQSPRYKVAKRGQDVALRCDPISGHVSLFWYQQALGQGPEFLTYFQNEAQLDKSGLPSDRFFAERPEGSVSTLKIQRTQQEDSAVYLCASSLHRDIQYFGAGTRLSVL.

This chain links TRBV19 with TRBJ2-7; D may be TRBD2 (5 bases). The CDR3 spans 13 residues. V was shortened by 2 bases and J by 7 bases, with 12 bases between the two germline ends. The germline gives CDR1 LNHDA, CDR2 SQIVND (reference sequence). The CDR3: CASSIWGEKEQYF. Written as DNA, the CDR3 is TGTGCCAGTAGTATATGGGGAGAGAAGGAGCAGTACTTC.

The rearrangement joins TRBV9 to TRBJ1-3; tentative D call: TRBD1 (5 bases). CDR3 length: 16 residues. Germline V gene sequence: CDR1 SGDLS, CDR2 YYNGEE. V was pared by 3 bases and J by 1 base, with 14 bases between. CDR3 sequence reads: CASSDHRGGSGNTIYF. The CDR3 nucleotides read TGTGCCAGCAGCGACCACCGCGGGGGGTCTGGAAACACCATATATTTT.

The chain is built from TRBV29-1 and TRBJ2-1; 8 bases align to TRBD2. Per germline, CDR1 SQVTM and CDR2 ANQGSEA. Germline trimming cut 7 bases from V and 11 bases from J; bases unmatched to any gene: 16. The CDR3 is made up of 14 amino acids. CDR3 bases: TGCAGCGGAAGTCCGGGACTAGGGGTTGGTAAGCAGTTCTTC. This gives the protein CSGSPGLGVGKQFF.

This rearrangement joins TRBV5-1 to TRBJ1-1; D possibly corresponds to TRBD1 (5 bases). The CDR3 is made up of 12 amino acids. The germline V and J ends were trimmed by 6 bases and 5 bases, with 11 bases remaining between them. Germline values: CDR1 SGHRS, CDR2 YFSETQ. The CDR3 nucleotides are TGCGCCAGCAAGGTAGGGGAAACTGAAGCTTTCTTT. Translated, it gives CASKVGETEAFF.

This clone was observed a single time. The CDR3 reads CASGRESTDTQYF. The CDR3 DNA reads TGCGCCAGCGGCAGGGAATCCACAGATACGCAGTATTTT. The V call is TRBV4-3, the J call TRBJ2-3; possible D gene TRBD1, 5 bases. Trimming stripped 8 bases from V and 2 bases from J, with 11 bases between. The CDR3 extends over 13 amino acids. Germline V gene data show CDR1 as LGHNA and CDR2 as YSLEER.

The chain couples TRBV30 to TRBJ1-1; no clear D. Deletions cut 7 bases from V and 5 bases from J, with 14 bases between. This CDR3 is built from 12 residues. The germline V gene encodes CDR1 GTSNPN and CDR2 SVGIG (reference sequence). CDR3 DNA: TGTGCCTTGGAGAGGGTGGAGACTGAAGCTTTCTTT. Its protein product is CALERVETEAFF.

The gene calls are TRBV30 and TRBJ2-2; weak D call: TRBD1 (5 bases). Trimming removed 5 bases from V and 1 base from J, with 8 bases in between. Per the germline V gene, CDR1 is GTSNPN and CDR2 is SVGIG (reference sequence). The CDR3 is made up of 13 amino acids. The CDR3, as DNA: TGTGCCTGGTACGGACAGAACACCGGGGAGCTGTTTTTT. This translates into CAWYGQNTGELFF.

This clone was picked up a small number of times. V and J are TRBV4-3 and TRBJ2-1; 8 bases agree with TRBD2. Per germline, CDR1 LGHNA and CDR2 YSLEER. J was trimmed by 5 bases and V by 4 bases; bases with no gene match: 7. There are 15 residues in the CDR3. The CDR3 loop reads CASSRGSGGNNEQFF. DNA of the CDR3: TGCGCCAGCAGCCGGGGGAGCGGGGGCAACAATGAGCAGTTCTTC.

This chain uses TRBV11-2 with TRBJ2-7, with D unclear. V lost 1 base and J 5 bases, leaving 3 bases between the germline ends. Per germline, CDR1 SGHAT and CDR2 FQNNGV. This CDR3 is built from 11 residues. For the CDR3, the DNA is TGTGCCAGCAGCTTAGCTCACGAGCAGTACTTC. This codes for CASSLAHEQYF.

V is TRBV7-3 and J is TRBJ2-3, with D possibly TRBD1 on 6 matching bases. Germline V gives CDR1 SGHTA, CDR2 FQGTGA. The CDR3 contains 14 residues. Trimming took off 4 bases at V and 4 bases at J, with 12 bases between the two ends. The CDR3 here is CASSSQGWADTQYF. DNA for the CDR3: TGTGCCAGCAGCTCACAGGGATGGGCAGATACGCAGTATTTT.

The chain is built from TRBV27 and TRBJ1-1; D is unclear. The CDR3 has 16 residues. V was cut by 3 bases and J by 1 base, with 15 bases left in between. The germline V gene encodes CDR1 MNHEY and CDR2 SMNVEV (reference sequence). The CDR3 sequence: CASSFRGVASNTEAFF. The CDR3 DNA follows: TGTGCCAGCAGTTTTCGGGGTGTAGCCTCGAACACTGAAGCTTTCTTT.

The chain combines TRBV18 with TRBJ1-5; D is perhaps TRBD1 (5 bases). The CDR3 is made up of 14 amino acids. Germline V lookup: CDR1 KGHSH, CDR2 LQKENI. The V end was cut by 2 bases, the J end by 4 bases, with 9 bases between. CDR3 sequence reads: CASSPGAANQPQHF. DNA for the CDR3: TGTGCCAGCTCACCAGGGGCAGCTAATCAGCCCCAGCATTTT. The entire variable domain, with the rest obtained from reference TRBV18 and TRBJ1-5, is as follows: NAGVMQNPRHLVRRRGQEARLRCSPMKGHSHVYWYRQLPEEGLKFMVYLQKENIIDESGMPKERFSAEFPKEGPSILRIQQVVRGDSAAYFCASSPGAANQPQHFGDGTRLSIL.

A few counts support this clone. The chain recombines TRBV6-1 with TRBJ2-3, with TRBD2 matching 8 bases. Germline lookup yields CDR1 MNHNS and CDR2 SASEGT. CDR3 size: 15 residues. V shed 1 base and J 5 bases; nucleotides not matched to a gene: 5. CDR3 coding DNA: TGTGCCAGCAGTGAAGTCGGGGGGGGTGTAGATACGCAGTATTTT. Protein: CASSEVGGGVDTQYF.

This clone has only a few counts. The genes are TRBV5-4 and TRBJ1-1; D gene unclear. Between the trimmed V and J ends, which lost 4 bases and 1 base, there was a span of 8 bases. This CDR3 contains 13 residues. The germline gives CDR1 SGHNT, CDR2 YYREEE (reference sequence). The CDR3 loop is CASSPDTNTEAFF. The CDR3 coding sequence is TGTGCCAGCAGCCCAGACACGAACACTGAAGCTTTCTTT.

The gene calls are TRBV6-5 and TRBJ1-1; D gene unclear. Germline-derived CDR1 and CDR2 are MNHEY and SVGAGI. The CDR3 loop spans 12 amino acids. Trimming took 6 bases from V and 8 from J, leaving 13 bases between them. The CDR3 region is CASRPAGGEAFF. For the CDR3, the DNA is TGTGCCAGCAGGCCCGCGGGAGGAGAAGCTTTCTTT.

The CDR3 nucleotides read TGTGCCTCCGTTTTCAGGGGGAGCAATCAGCCCCAGCATTTT. Its translation is CASVFRGSNQPQHF. The rearrangement uses TRBV19 and TRBJ1-5; TRBD1 matches 7 bases. Per germline, CDR1 LNHDA and CDR2 SQIVND (reference sequence). The ends lost 11 bases at V and 1 base at J; junction bases unmatched: 8. CDR3 size: 14 residues.

The rearrangement links TRBV10-3 to TRBJ1-3; D is unresolved. The V end was cut by 1 base, the J end by 3 bases, with 16 bases between. Germline loops: CDR1 ENHRY, CDR2 SYGVKD. CDR3 length equals 17 residues. The CDR3 spells CAISELLDGVRGNTIYF. Written as DNA, the CDR3 is TGTGCCATCAGTGAGTTACTCGACGGAGTCCGTGGAAACACCATATATTTT.

The chain recombines TRBV2 with TRBJ2-3; the match to TRBD2 covers 10 bases. V lost 0 bases to trimming and J lost 5 bases; unmatched junction nucleotides: 5. This CDR3 spans 16 amino acids. CDR1 is SNHLY and CDR2 is FYNNEI in the germline V gene. CDR3 loop: CASSEAQAGGQDTQYF. CDR3 sequence (DNA): TGTGCCAGCAGTGAAGCCCAAGCGGGGGGGCAAGATACGCAGTATTTT.